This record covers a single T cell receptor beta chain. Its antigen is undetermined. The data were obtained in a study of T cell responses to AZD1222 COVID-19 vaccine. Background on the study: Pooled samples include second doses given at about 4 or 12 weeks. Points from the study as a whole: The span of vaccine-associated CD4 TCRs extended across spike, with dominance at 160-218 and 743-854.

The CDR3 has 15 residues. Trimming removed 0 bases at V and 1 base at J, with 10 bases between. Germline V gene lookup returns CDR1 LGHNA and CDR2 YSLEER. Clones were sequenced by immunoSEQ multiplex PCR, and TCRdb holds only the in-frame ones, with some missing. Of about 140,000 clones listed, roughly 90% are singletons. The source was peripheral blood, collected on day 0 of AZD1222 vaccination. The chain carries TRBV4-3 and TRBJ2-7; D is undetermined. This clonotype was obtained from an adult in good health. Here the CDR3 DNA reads TGCGCCAGCAGCCAAGAAAGGACCAAATCCTACGAGCAGTACTTC. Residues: CASSQERTKSYEQYF.